The entry that follows covers one T cell receptor (beta chain) sequence. It lacks a known antigen. Base qualities were left out, and no much larger clone turns up one base away. Deletion took 3 bases off V and 6 bases off J, with a span of 20 bases between the germline ends. The CDR3 holds 16 amino acids from the cysteine to the phenylalanine. Only CDR3 DNA is held: 48 bases, read in frame from base 1. This entry is derived from a study of vaccination and CD4 T cells after COVID-19 (dated by TCRdb to between 2020 and 2023). About the full investigation: Convalescent patients had a positive SARS-CoV-2 result on nasal swab PCR, and of these patients, fewer than ten had mild disease and one had severe disease. The spike-specific CD4+ TCR repertoire was compared before and after mRNA vaccination in ten to eleven COVID-19 convalescent patients and a few infection-naive healthy vaccine recipients. Post-vaccine blood samples were taken a median of roughly 75 days after the second vaccine dose, with a range of roughly 14 to 250 days. Post-COVID blood samples from convalescent patients were collected a median of approximately 93 days after diagnosis, with a range of roughly 30 to 161 days. The cultures were stimulated with overlapping spike peptide pools from SARS-CoV-2 and from the common cold coronaviruses HCoV-NL63, HCoV-OC43 and HCoV-229E. Control cultures used a CEFX viral epitope pool as positive control, an HIV-1 Nef peptide pool as negative control, or no peptide. Participants received two doses of either the Pfizer-BioNTech BNT162b2 vaccine (n=8) or the Moderna mRNA-1273 vaccine (n=2). In the convalescent cohort there were six males and four females, among whom were two Hispanic individuals, seven Caucasians, two Asians and one multiracial person.

The sample's treatment or condition, from its label and the paper: approximately 11-day PBMC culture with coronavirus spike peptide pools or control peptides (ViraFEST assay). The study used the ViraFEST assay, which expanded antigen-specific T cells with peptide pools and then identified expanded clonotypes by TCR sequencing. The convalescent patients' positive SARS-CoV-2 PCR tests were from March to December 2020, which was before the Alpha, Beta and Delta variants emerged in the United States. Fewer than 2.5 million PBMCs per well were cultured in IMDM with 5% human AB serum and about 9.2 IU/ml IL-2, plus 10 ug/ml peptide pools. On days 3 and 7, half of the culture medium was replaced with fresh IL-2-containing medium. After roughly 9 days of culture, CD4+ T cells were isolated by negative selection with the EasySep CD4+ T cell isolation kit. Ficoll-Paque Plus gradient centrifugation was used to isolate PBMCs from whole blood, and the isolated PBMCs were then either used fresh or cryopreserved at -140C. Triplicate wells were generally used for each culture condition.

What the study reported, not specific to this receptor: The median count of SARS-CoV-2-reactive clonotypes went up from 20 to 25 after infection to 30 to 40 after vaccination, although the change was not significant. Only a relatively small number of convalescent patients were included in the study, and early timepoints following natural infection were not analyzed. Of the vaccine-specific clones found in convalescent patients, nearly all (304 of 307) were mono-reactive for SARS-CoV-2 spike instead of being cross-reactive with common cold coronaviruses. In convalescent patients, a median about 84% of post-vaccine SARS-CoV-2-reactive clones were detected only after vaccination, and vaccine-specific priming was suggested by this finding.

Library method: PCR. DNA from cultured CD4+ T cells underwent TCR sequencing with the Oncomine TCR Beta short-read assay at the Johns Hopkins FTIC core. The QIAamp micro DNA kit was used to extract genomic DNA from the cultured CD4+ T cells. Oncomine TCR Beta libraries made from cultured CD4+ T cells were pooled using unique dual indexes and sequenced on an Illumina iSeq 100. The study's processing was this. Non-productive sequences were filtered out, and CDR3s that did not start with C, did not end with F or W, or were shorter than 7 amino acids were discarded. Antigen-specific clonotypes were identified with the MANAFEST web application by comparing peptide-stimulated wells with reference and other culture wells. An FDR below 0.05, an odds ratio above 5, and a productive frequency above 0.1% in at least two of three replicate wells were required for clones to be considered positive. Cross-reactive clonotypes were defined as significantly expanded in both SARS-CoV-2 spike wells and at least one common cold coronavirus spike condition. CDR3 homology was assessed with Levenshtein distances (stringdist) and unrooted phylogenetic trees (ape) in R version 3.6.1. Clones were called with MiXCR by TCRdb after fastp trimmed the public reads at Q25, and only in-frame beta chains were retained. Rows are combined by CDR3 protein, so each entry shows the most common genes and DNA. The V and J calls here are based on TCRdb, not the publication. In all, the sample holds around 10,000 distinct CDR3 sequences, and less than 65% of those were seen once. The ten largest clones take up 17% of the sample.

The sample comprised CD4+ T cells from blood, cultured in vitro. The receptor was isolated from a human donor who had recovered from COVID-19. The chain joins TRBV12-3 or TRBV12-4 to TRBJ1-2; there is no confident call for the D gene. The DNA sequence is TGTGCCAGCAGTTTTTCCCCTACATCGGGTTCCCATGGCTACACCTTC. Its coded protein is CASSFSPTSGSHGYTF.